The source of this T cell receptor beta chain is a study of cytomegalovirus exposure and HLA in healthy donors. On this clone itself: The antigen is unknown.

Study observations and caveats: Clonal expansion, a later analysis showed, was greater in HLA-associated TCR beta chains than in equally common others. Previously analyzed data showed that most TCR beta V segments were productive at a frequency of about 90% or about 30%. It was only CMV serostatus that was available as immune exposure information. It was around 160 TCR beta chains that were listed as cytomegalovirus-associated.

Germline V lookup: CDR1 MNHEY, CDR2 SVGAGI. Trimming removed 2 bases from V and 5 bases from J; junction bases left unmatched: 4. The CDR3 spans 14 residues. Amplification used 60 Vbeta primers and 13 Jbeta primers. Produced via immunoSEQ multiplex PCR; TCRdb's table is partial and in-frame only. The table includes about 54,000 clones, around 82% detected once. The clonotype comes from a woman between 18 and 30 years old in good health and CMV-seronegative. The sequenced sample was PBMCs. The chain recombines TRBV6-5 with TRBJ2-5, with 8 bases that match TRBD1. CDR3 region: CASSYGQGWETQYF. CDR3 nucleotide sequence: TGTGCCAGCAGTTACGGACAGGGATGGGAGACCCAGTACTTC.